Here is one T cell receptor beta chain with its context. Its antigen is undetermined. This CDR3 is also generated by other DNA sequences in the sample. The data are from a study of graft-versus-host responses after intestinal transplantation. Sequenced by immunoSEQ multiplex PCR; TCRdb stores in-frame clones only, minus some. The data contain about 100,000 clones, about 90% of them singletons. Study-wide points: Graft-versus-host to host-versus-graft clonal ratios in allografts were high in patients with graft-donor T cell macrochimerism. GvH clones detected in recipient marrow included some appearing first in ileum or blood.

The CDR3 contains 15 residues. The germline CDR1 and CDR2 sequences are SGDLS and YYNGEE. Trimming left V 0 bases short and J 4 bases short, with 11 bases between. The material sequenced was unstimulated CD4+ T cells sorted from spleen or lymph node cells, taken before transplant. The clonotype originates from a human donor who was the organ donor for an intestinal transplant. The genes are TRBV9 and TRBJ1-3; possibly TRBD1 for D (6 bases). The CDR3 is CASSVEGGSGNTIYF. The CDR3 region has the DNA TGTGCCAGCAGCGTAGAGGGGGGCTCCGGAAACACCATATATTTT.